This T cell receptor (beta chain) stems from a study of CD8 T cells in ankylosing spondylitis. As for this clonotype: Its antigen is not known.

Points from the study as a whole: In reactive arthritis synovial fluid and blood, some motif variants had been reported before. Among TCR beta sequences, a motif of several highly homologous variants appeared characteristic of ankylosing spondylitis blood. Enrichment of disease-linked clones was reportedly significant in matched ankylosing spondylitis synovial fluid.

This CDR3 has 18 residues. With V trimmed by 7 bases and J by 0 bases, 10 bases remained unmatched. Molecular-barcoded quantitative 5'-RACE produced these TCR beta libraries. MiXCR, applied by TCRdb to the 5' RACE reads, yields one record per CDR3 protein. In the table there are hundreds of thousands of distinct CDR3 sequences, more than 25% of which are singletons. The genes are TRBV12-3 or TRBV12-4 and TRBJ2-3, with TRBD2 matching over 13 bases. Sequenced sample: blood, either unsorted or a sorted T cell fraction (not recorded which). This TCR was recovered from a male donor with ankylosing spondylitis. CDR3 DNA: TGTGCCAGCACCAGGACTAGCGGGAGTTATCAAAGCACAGATACGCAGTATTTT. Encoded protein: CASTRTSGSYQSTDTQYF.